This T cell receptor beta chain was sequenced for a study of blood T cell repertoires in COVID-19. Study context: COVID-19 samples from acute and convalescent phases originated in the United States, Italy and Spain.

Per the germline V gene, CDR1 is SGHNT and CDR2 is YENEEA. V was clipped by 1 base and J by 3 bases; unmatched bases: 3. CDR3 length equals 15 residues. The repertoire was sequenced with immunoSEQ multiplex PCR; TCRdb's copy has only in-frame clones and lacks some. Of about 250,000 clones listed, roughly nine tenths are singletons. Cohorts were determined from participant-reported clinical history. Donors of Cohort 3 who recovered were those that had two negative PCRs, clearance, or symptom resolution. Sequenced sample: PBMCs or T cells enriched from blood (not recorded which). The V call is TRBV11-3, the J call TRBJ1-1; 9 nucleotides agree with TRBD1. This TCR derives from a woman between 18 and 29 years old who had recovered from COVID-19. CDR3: CASSLGTGVDTEAFF. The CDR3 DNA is TGTGCCAGCAGCTTAGGGACAGGGGTTGACACTGAAGCTTTCTTT.